A single TCR beta chain is shown here with its context. This sample was taken from a study of shared clonotypes between healthy human individuals. CD8 cells classed as naive were CD45RO-negative and positively selected for CCR7, excluding terminally differentiated effector memory CD45RA+ cells. Germline-derived CDR1 and CDR2 are SGHNT and YYREEE (reference sequence). There are 15 residues in the CDR3. Trimming at V came to 0 bases and at J to 10 bases, leaving 5 bases not matched to a gene. Produced via immunoSEQ multiplex PCR; TCRdb's table is partial and in-frame only. The data show about 590,000 clones, roughly 96% seen once.

The source of this sequence is a woman aged 30 to 39 in good health. The rearrangement links TRBV5-4 to TRBJ1-4; 11 bases are shared with TRBD1. The sequencing sample was made of naive CD8+ T cells sorted from blood. CDR3 bases: TGTGCCAGCAGCTTGGGGACAGGGGGCGCAGGAAAACTGTTTTTT. It specifies CASSLGTGGAGKLFF.